This note documents a single T cell receptor beta chain sequence. Germline loops: CDR1 DFQATT, CDR2 SNEGSKA (reference sequence). V dropped 5 bases and J dropped 1 base, with 11 bases sitting between them. The CDR3 covers 13 residues. The CDR3 regions of TCR beta were amplified from RNA transcripts. Using the HTBI primer set, a first-round RT-PCR was run on the TCR CDR3. MiXCR was run by TCRdb on the multiplex PCR reads, yielding one entry per CDR3 protein. The sample records some 510,000 distinct CDR3 sequences, roughly 46% being singletons. This sample is drawn from a study of T cells in Graves' hyperthyroidism and ophthalmopathy. Exclusion of patients followed from uncontrolled infection, other autoimmune disease, pregnancy or lactation. The diagnostic basis comprised clinical symptoms, serum thyroxine and TRAb, thyroid ultrasound and orbital computed tomography.

The J gene is TRBJ1-1, the V gene TRBV20-1; D is possibly TRBD1 (5 bases). The material sequenced was peripheral blood or thyroid tissue (not recorded which). The sequence derives from a woman aged 18-29 years with Graves' hyperthyroidism. This chain's CDR3 is CSAGETGNTEAFF. CDR3 nucleotides: TGCAGTGCTGGGGAAACAGGGAACACTGAAGCTTTCTTT.